A selection of T cell receptor beta chains follows, all from one sample in a study of T cells after somatic rescue of genetic block. Using immunoSEQ multiplex PCR, the repertoire was profiled, and TCRdb retains in-frame clones only, with some absent. Of about 67,000 clones listed, approximately 90% are singletons. Source material: peripheral blood mononuclear cells (PBMCs). Every receptor here comes from a man aged 35-49 years. Both conserved end residues are part of each CDR3. A D gene is named only where the DNA matches it firmly. The size of a clone is reported for some rows only, either as once, few or many, or as a class for expanded clones.

j_gene	abundance	d_gene	v_gene	CDR3aa	CDR3nt
TRBJ2-5	.	TRBD2	TRBV19	CASSRLAGGQETQYF	TGTGCCAGTAGTAGGCTAGCGGGGGGTCAAGAGACCCAGTACTTC
TRBJ1-1	.	.	TRBV7-9	CASSRSLRPEAFF	TGTGCCAGCAGCCGCTCATTAAGGCCAGAAGCTTTCTTT
TRBJ1-4	.	.	TRBV15	CATSRDRVNEKLFF	TGTGCCACCAGCAGAGATCGTGTGAATGAAAAACTGTTTTTT
TRBJ1-4	.	.	TRBV5-1	CASSSSPTNEKLFF	TGCGCCAGCAGCTCGTCCCCAACTAATGAAAAACTGTTTTTT
TRBJ2-7	.	TRBD1	TRBV19	CASSIPGQSSYEQYF	TGTGCCAGTAGTATCCCGGGACAGAGTTCCTACGAGCAGTACTTC
TRBJ1-4	.	.	TRBV4-3	CASSLGSGWEKLFF	TGCGCCAGCAGCCTCGGTTCAGGGTGGGAAAAACTGTTTTTT
TRBJ1-5	.	.	TRBV10-2	CASAHRRDNQPQHF	TGCGCCAGCGCACACAGGAGGGACAATCAGCCCCAGCATTTT
TRBJ2-7	.	TRBD2	TRBV2	CASILAGDYEQYF	TGTGCCAGCATACTAGCGGGGGACTACGAGCAGTACTTC
TRBJ2-3	.	TRBD2	TRBV4-3	CASSQSSGMSTDTQYF	TGCGCCAGCAGCCAATCTAGCGGTATGAGCACAGATACGCAGTATTTT
TRBJ1-2	.	.	TRBV5-1	CASSSSGEGGYTF	TGCGCCAGCAGCTCTTCAGGGGAAGGGGGCTACACCTTC
TRBJ2-1	once	.	TRBV14	CASSQASLSSYNEQFF	TGTGCCAGCAGCCAAGCTAGCTTAAGCTCCTACAATGAGCAGTTCTTC